This T cell receptor beta chain was recorded in a study of vaccination and CD4 T cells after COVID-19. The V segment lost 4 bases and the J segment 0 bases; nucleotides outside the gene matches: 12. In germline, CDR1 is SGHRS, CDR2 YFSETQ. The CDR3 contains 17 residues. As to treatment: roughly 10-day PBMC culture with coronavirus spike peptide pools or control peptides (ViraFEST assay). The Oncomine TCR Beta short-read assay generated sequence data from the DNA of cultured CD4+ T cells. Each CDR3 protein is one row after TCRdb ran MiXCR on the PCR reads. The sample records 20,000 to 25,000 distinct CDR3 sequences, about two fifths being singletons. Of note for this clonotype: Its antigen is as yet unknown.

This chain joins TRBV5-1 and TRBJ2-7; TRBD1 aligns across 8 bases. The sequence derives from a human donor who had recovered from COVID-19. Sequencing was carried out using CD4+ T cells from blood, cultured in vitro. The CDR3, as DNA: TGCGCCAGCAGCACCGGACAGGGCCGAACGAGCTCCTACGAGCAGTACTTC. Its protein is CASSTGQGRTSSYEQYF.